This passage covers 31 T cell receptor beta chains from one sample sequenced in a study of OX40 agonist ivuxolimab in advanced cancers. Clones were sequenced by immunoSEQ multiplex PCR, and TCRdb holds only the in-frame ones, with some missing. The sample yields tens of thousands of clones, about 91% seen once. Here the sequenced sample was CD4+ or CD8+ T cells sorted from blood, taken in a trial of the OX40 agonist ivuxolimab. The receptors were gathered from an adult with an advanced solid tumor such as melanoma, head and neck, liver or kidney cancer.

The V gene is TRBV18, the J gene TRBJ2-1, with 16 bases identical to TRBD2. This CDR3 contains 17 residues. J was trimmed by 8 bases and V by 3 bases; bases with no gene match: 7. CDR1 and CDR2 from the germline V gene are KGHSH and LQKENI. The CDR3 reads CASSPGLAGGPVDEQFF. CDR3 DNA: TGTGCCAGCTCACCGGGACTAGCGGGAGGGCCTGTCGATGAGCAGTTCTTC.

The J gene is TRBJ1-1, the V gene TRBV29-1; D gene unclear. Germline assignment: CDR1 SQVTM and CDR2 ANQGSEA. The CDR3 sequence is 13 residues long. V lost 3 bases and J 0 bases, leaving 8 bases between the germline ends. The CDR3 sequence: CSVELQLNTEAFF. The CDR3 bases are TGCAGCGTTGAGTTGCAATTGAACACTGAAGCTTTCTTT.

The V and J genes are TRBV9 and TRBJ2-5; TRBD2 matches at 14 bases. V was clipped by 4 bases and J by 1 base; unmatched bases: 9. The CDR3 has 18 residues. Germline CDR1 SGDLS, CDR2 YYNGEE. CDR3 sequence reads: CASSTGTSGSKGQETQYF. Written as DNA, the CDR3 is TGTGCCAGCAGCACCGGGACTAGCGGGAGTAAGGGCCAAGAGACCCAGTACTTC. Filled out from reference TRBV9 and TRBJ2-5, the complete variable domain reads DSGVTQTPKHLITATGQRVTLRCSPRSGDLSVYWYQQSLDQGLQFLIQYYNGEERAKGNILERFSAQQFPDLHSELNLSSLELGDSALYFCASSTGTSGSKGQETQYFGPGTRLLVL.

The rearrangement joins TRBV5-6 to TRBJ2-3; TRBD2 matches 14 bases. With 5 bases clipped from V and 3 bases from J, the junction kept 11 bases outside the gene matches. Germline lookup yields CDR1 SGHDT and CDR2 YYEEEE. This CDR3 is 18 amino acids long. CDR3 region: CASRGGGLAGVQTDTQYF. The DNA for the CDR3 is TGTGCCAGCAGGGGCGGGGGACTAGCGGGAGTTCAAACAGATACGCAGTATTTT.

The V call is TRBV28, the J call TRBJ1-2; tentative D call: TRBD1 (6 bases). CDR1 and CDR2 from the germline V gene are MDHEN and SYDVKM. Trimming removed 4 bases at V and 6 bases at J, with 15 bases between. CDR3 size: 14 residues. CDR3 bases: TGTGCCAGCAGTTCCCTAGGACAGCCGGATGGCTACACCTTC. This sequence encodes CASSSLGQPDGYTF.

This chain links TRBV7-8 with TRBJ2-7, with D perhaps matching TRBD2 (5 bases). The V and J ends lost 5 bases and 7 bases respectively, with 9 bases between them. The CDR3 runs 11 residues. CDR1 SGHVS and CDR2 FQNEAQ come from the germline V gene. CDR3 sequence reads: CASSRDREQYF. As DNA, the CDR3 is TGTGCCAGCAGCCGGGATCGGGAGCAGTACTTC.

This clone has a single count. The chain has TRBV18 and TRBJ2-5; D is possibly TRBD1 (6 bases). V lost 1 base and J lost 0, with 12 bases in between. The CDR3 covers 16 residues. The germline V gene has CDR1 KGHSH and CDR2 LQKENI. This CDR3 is CASSPRVGTHQETQYF. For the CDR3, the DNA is TGTGCCAGCTCACCACGGGTTGGGACACACCAAGAGACCCAGTACTTC.

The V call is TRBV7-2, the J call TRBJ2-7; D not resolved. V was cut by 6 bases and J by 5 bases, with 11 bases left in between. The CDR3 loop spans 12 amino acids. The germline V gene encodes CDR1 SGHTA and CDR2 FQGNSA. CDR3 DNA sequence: TGTGCCAGCAGAAGCGAAGCCAACGAGCAGTACTTC. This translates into CASRSEANEQYF.

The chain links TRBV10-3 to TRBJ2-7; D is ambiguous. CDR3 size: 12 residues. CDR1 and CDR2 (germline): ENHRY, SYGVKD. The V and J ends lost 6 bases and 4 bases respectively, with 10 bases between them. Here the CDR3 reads CAIRDDSYEQYF. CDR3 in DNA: TGTGCCATCAGGGATGACTCTTACGAGCAGTACTTC.

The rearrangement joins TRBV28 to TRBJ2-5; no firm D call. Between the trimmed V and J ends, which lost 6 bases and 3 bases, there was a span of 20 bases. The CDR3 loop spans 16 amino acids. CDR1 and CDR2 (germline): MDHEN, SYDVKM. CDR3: CASSRPPGRNEETQYF. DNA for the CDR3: TGTGCCAGCAGCCGACCGCCGGGTCGAAACGAAGAGACCCAGTACTTC. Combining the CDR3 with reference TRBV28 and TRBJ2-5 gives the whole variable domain DVKVTQSSRYLVKRTGEKVFLECVQDMDHENMFWYRQDPGLGLRLIYFSYDVKMKEKGDIPEGYSVSREKKERFSLILESASTNQTSMYLCASSRPPGRNEETQYFGPGTRLLVL.

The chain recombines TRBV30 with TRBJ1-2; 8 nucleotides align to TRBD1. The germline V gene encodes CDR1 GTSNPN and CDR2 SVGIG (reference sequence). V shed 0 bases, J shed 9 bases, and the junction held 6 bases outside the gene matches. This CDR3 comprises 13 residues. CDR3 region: CAWSVQAGGRYTF. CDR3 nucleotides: TGTGCCTGGAGTGTACAGGCAGGGGGCCGCTACACCTTC. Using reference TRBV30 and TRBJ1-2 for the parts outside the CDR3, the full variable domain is SQTIHQWPATLVQPVGSPLSLECTVEGTSNPNLYWYRQAAGRGLQLLFYSVGIGQISSEVPQNLSASRPQDRQFILSSKKLLLSDSGFYLCAWSVQAGGRYTFGSGTRLTVV.

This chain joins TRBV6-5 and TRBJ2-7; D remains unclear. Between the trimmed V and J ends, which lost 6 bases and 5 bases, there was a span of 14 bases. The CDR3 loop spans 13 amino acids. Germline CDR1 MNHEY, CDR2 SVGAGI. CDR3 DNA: TGTGCCAGCAGGGAACGGATTCATCACGAGCAGTACTTC. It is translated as CASRERIHHEQYF.

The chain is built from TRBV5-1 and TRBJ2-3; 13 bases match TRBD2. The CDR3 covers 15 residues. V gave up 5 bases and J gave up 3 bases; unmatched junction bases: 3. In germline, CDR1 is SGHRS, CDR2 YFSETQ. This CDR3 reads CASSSGLAGTDTQYF. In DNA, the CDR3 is TGCGCCAGCAGTTCGGGACTAGCGGGAACAGATACGCAGTATTTT.

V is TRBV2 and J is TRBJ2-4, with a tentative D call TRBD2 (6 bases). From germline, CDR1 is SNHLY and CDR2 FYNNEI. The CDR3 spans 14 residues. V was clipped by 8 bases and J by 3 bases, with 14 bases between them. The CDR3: CASAPPGDKNIQYF. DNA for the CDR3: TGTGCCAGCGCCCCGCCGGGGGACAAAAACATTCAGTACTTC. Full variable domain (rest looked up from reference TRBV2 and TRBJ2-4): EPEVTQTPSHQVTQMGQEVILRCVPISNHLYFYWYRQILGQKVEFLVSFYNNEISEKSEIFDDQFSVERPDGSNFTLKIRSTKLEDSAMYFCASAPPGDKNIQYFGAGTRLSVL.

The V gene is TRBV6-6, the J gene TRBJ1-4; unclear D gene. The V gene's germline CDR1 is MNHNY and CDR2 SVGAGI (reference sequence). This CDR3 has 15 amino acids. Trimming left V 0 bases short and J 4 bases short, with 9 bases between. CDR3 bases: TGTGCCAGCAGTTACTCGACTGCTTTTAATGAAAAACTGTTTTTT. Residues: CASSYSTAFNEKLFF.

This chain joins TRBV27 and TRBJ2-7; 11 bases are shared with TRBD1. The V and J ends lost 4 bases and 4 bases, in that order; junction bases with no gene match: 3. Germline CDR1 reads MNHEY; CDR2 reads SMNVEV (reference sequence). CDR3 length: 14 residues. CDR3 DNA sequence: TGTGCCAGCAGTTGGACAGGGGGCGCGTACGAGCAGTACTTC. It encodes CASSWTGGAYEQYF.

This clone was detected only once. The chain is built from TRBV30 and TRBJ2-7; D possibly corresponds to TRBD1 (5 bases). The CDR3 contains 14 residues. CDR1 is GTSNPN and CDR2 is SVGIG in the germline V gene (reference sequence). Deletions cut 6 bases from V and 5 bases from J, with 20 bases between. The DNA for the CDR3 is TGTGCCTGCCTGGGGCAGGATCTGATCAACGAGCAGTACTTC. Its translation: CACLGQDLINEQYF.

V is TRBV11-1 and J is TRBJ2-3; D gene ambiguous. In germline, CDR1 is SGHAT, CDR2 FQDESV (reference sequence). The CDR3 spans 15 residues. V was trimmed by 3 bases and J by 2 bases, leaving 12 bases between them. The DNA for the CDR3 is TGTGCCAGCAGCTTCGGAGAGAGCGCCACAGATACGCAGTATTTT. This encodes CASSFGESATDTQYF.

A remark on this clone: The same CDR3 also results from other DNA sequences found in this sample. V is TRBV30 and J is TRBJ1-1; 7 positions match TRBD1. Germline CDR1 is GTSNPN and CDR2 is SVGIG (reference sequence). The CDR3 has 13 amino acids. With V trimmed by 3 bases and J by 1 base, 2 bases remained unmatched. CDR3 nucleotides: TGTGCCTGGAGCCGACAGGGGAACACTGAAGCTTTCTTT. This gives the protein CAWSRQGNTEAFF.

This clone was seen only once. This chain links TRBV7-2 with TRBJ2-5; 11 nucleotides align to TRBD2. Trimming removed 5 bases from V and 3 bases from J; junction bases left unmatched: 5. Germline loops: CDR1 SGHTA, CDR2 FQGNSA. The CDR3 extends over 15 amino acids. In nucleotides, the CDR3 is TGTGCCAGCAGCCGTATTAGCGGGAGGGAAGAGACCCAGTACTTC. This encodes CASSRISGREETQYF.

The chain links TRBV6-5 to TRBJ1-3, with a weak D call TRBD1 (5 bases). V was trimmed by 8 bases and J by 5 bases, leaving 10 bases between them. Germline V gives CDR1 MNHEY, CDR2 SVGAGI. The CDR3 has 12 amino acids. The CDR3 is CASLGPRNTIYF. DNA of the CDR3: TGTGCCAGCCTGGGACCGCGAAACACCATATATTTT.

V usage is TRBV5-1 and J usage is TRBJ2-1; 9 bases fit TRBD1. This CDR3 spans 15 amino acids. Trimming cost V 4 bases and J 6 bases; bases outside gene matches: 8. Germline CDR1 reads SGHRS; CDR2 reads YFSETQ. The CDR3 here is CASSPEPGQGNEQFF. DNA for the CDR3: TGCGCCAGCAGCCCCGAACCGGGACAGGGCAATGAGCAGTTCTTC.

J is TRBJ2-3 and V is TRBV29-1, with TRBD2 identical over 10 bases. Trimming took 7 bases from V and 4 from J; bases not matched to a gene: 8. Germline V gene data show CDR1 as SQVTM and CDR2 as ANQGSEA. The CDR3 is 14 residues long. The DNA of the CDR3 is TGCAGCGGGGCTTTAGCGGGAGGCGCAGATACGCAGTATTTT. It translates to CSGALAGGADTQYF.

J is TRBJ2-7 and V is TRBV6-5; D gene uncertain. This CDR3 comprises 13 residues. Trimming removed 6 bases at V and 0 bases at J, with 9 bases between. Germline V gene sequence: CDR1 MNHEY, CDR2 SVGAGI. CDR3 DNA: TGTGCCAGCAGCCGGTACTCCTCCTACGAGCAGTACTTC. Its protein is CASSRYSSYEQYF.

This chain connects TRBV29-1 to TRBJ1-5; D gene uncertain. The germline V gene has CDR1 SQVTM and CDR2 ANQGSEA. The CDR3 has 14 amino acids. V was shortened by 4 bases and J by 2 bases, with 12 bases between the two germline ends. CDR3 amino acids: CSVGDSGGNQPQHF. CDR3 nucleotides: TGCAGCGTTGGCGATAGCGGAGGCAATCAGCCCCAGCATTTT.

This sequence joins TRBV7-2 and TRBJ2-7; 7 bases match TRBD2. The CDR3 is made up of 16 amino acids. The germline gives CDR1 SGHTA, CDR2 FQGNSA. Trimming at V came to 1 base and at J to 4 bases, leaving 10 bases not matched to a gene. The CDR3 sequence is CASSLVRPSGGYEQYF. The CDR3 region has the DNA TGTGCCAGCAGCTTAGTAAGGCCTAGCGGAGGTTACGAGCAGTACTTC.

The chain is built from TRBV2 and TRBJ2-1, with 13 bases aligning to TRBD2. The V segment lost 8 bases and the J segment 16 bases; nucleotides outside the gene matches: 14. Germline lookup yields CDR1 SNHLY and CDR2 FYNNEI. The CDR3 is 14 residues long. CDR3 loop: CASAGRTSGGNPFF. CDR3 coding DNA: TGTGCCAGCGCGGGTAGGACTAGCGGGGGAAATCCCTTCTTC.

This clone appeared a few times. CDR3 coding DNA: TGCGCCAGCAGCTCCGGGACTTCCTCTGGGGCCAACGTCCTGACTTTC. Protein sequence: CASSSGTSSGANVLTF. V and J are TRBV5-1 and TRBJ2-6, with D perhaps TRBD2 (6 bases). Germline V gene data show CDR1 as SGHRS and CDR2 as YFSETQ. The V and J ends lost 3 bases and 0 bases respectively, with 10 bases between them. The CDR3 is made up of 16 amino acids. Full variable domain (rest looked up from reference TRBV5-1 and TRBJ2-6): KAGVTQTPRYLIKTRGQQVTLSCSPISGHRSVSWYQQTPGQGLQFLFEYFSETQRNKGNFPGRFSGRQFSNSRSEMNVSTLELGDSALYLCASSSGTSSGANVLTFGAGSRLTVL.

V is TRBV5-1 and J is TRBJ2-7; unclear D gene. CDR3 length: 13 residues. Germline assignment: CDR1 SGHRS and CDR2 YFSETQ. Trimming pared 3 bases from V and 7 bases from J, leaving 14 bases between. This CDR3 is CASSSTAAREQYF. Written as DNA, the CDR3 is TGCGCCAGCAGCTCGACGGCGGCTAGGGAGCAGTACTTC.

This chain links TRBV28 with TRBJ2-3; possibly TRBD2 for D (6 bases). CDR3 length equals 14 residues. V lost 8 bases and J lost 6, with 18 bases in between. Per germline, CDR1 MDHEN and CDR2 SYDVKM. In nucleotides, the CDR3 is TGTGCCAGCGCCTCGGGACTTCCATCGGATACGCAGTATTTT. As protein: CASASGLPSDTQYF. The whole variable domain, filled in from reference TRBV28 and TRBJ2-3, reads DVKVTQSSRYLVKRTGEKVFLECVQDMDHENMFWYRQDPGLGLRLIYFSYDVKMKEKGDIPEGYSVSREKKERFSLILESASTNQTSMYLCASASGLPSDTQYFGPGTRLTVL.

CDR3 DNA: TGTGCCAGCAGTCCCGGGACAGGGGTTTCCAATGAGCAGTTCTTC. Its translation: CASSPGTGVSNEQFF. The chain recombines TRBV27 with TRBJ2-1; 10 positions agree with TRBD1. The CDR3 has 15 residues. Per germline, CDR1 MNHEY and CDR2 SMNVEV (reference sequence). Germline trimming cut 5 bases from V and 6 bases from J; bases unmatched to any gene: 7.